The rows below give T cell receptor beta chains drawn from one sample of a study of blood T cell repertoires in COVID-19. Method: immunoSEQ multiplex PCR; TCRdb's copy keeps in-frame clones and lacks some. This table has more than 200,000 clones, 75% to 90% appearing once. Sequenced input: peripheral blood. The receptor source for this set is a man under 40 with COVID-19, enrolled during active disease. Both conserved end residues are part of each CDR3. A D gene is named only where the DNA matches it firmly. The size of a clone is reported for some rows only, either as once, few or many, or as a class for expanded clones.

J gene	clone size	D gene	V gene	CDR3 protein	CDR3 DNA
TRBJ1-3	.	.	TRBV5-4	CASSLREGYGNTIYF	TGTGCCAGCAGCTTGAGGGAGGGGTACGGAAACACCATATATTTT
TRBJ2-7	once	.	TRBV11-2	CASSLDPGGWKGYEQYF	TGTGCCAGCAGCTTAGATCCTGGGGGCTGGAAAGGTTACGAGCAGTACTTC
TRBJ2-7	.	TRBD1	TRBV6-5	CASSPDRGLYEQYF	TGTGCCAGCAGTCCGGACAGGGGGCTGTACGAGCAGTACTTC
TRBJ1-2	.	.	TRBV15	CATSPRAVRSAGGGYTF	TGTGCCACCAGCCCCCGGGCAGTTCGGAGCGCCGGGGGGGGCTACACCTTC
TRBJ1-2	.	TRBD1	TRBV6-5	CASSYSRGGSYGYTF	TGTGCCAGCAGTTACTCTCGAGGGGGCAGCTATGGCTACACCTTC
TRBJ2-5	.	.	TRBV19	CASSIARTDTQETQYF	TGTGCCAGTAGTATCGCACGGACGGACACACAAGAGACCCAGTACTTC
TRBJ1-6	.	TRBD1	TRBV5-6	CASSFYSPGQGNSPLHF	TGTGCCAGCAGCTTTTACTCTCCGGGACAGGGTAATTCACCCCTCCACTTT
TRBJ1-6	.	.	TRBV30	CAWTEGGFRNSPLHF	TGTGCCTGGACGGAGGGAGGGTTCAGGAATTCACCCCTCCACTTT
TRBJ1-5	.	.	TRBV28	CASTSWAGVSNQPQHF	TGTGCCAGCACATCTTGGGCAGGGGTGAGCAATCAGCCCCAGCATTTT
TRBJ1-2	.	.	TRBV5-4	CASSLALEDGYTF	TGTGCCAGCAGCTTGGCCCTTGAGGATGGCTACACCTTC
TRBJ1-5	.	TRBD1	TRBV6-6	CASSPIPTGRRIYSNQPQHF	TGTGCCAGCAGTCCAATTCCGACAGGGAGGCGGATATATAGCAATCAGCCCCAGCATTTT
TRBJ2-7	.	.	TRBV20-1	CSALGQYEQYF	TGCAGTGCTCTCGGACAATACGAGCAGTACTTC
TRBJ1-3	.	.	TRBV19	CASGLGNTIYF	TGTGCCAGCGGTCTTGGAAACACCATATATTTT
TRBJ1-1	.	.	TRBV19	CASSSGLMNTEAFF	TGTGCCAGTAGTTCCGGACTCATGAACACTGAAGCTTTCTTT
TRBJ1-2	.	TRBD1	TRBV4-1	CASSPQGTGNYGYTF	TGCGCCAGCAGCCCTCAAGGGACAGGGAACTATGGCTACACCTTC
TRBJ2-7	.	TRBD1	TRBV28	CASSFSLRTGGGYEQYF	TGTGCCAGCAGTTTCTCCCTCCGGACAGGGGGCGGGTACGAGCAGTACTTC
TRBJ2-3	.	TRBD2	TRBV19	CASSMGTSGPASTDTQYF	TGTGCCAGTAGTATGGGGACTAGCGGCCCAGCTAGCACAGATACGCAGTATTTT
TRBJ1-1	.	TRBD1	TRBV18	CASSQGQGKVSEAFF	TGTGCCAGCTCACAGGGACAGGGAAAGGTATCTGAAGCTTTCTTT
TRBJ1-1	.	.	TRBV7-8	CASSLLGGRQNTEAFF	TGTGCCAGCAGCTTATTAGGAGGCAGACAAAACACTGAAGCTTTCTTT
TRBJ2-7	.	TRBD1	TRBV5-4	CASSQTGGVREQYF	TGTGCCAGCAGCCAGACAGGGGGAGTACGCGAGCAGTACTTC
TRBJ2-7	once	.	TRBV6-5	CASSFRGGEQYF	TGTGCCAGCAGTTTTCGAGGGGGCGAGCAGTACTTC
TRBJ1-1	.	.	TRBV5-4	CASSPGQVNTEAFF	TGTGCCAGCAGCCCTGGACAAGTTAACACTGAAGCTTTCTTT
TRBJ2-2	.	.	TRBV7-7	CASSLGRSDTGELFF	TGTGCCAGCAGCTTGGGCAGATCGGACACCGGGGAGCTGTTTTTT
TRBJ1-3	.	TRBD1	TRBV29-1	CSVAPGGSGNTIYF	TGCAGCGTTGCTCCAGGGGGCTCTGGAAACACCATATATTTT
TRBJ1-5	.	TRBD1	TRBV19	CASSTGQGVSPLNQPQHF	TGTGCCAGTAGTACTGGACAGGGGGTCTCCCCCCTCAATCAGCCCCAGCATTTT
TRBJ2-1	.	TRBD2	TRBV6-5	CASSYGASGKVEQFF	TGTGCCAGCAGTTACGGTGCTAGCGGGAAGGTTGAGCAGTTCTTC
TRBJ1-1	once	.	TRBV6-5	CASSYEKYTEAFF	TGTGCCAGCAGTTATGAGAAGTACACTGAAGCTTTCTTT
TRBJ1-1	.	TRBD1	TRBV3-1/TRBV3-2	CASSLLGQGGSEAFF	TGTGCCAGCAGCCTTCTGGGACAGGGGGGATCTGAAGCTTTCTTT
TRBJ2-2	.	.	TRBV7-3	CASSLNSPGATNTGELFF	TGTGCCAGCAGCTTAAACTCCCCAGGGGCGACGAACACCGGGGAGCTGTTTTTT
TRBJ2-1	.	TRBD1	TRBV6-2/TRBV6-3	CASSYTGQGVWQFF	TGTGCCAGCAGTTACACCGGACAGGGGGTATGGCAGTTCTTC
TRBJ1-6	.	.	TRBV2	CASSRRPGDDYNSPLHF	TGTGCCAGCAGTAGACGACCCGGAGACGACTATAATTCACCCCTCCACTTT
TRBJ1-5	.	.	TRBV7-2	CASSPERGNQPQHF	TGTGCCAGCAGCCCTGAGCGGGGCAATCAGCCCCAGCATTTT
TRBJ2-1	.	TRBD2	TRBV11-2	CASSLVSGRDEQFF	TGTGCCAGCAGCTTGGTGAGCGGGAGGGATGAGCAGTTCTTC
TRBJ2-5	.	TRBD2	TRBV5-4	CASSPPRQRLAVQETQYF	TGTGCCAGCAGCCCTCCGCGGCAGAGACTAGCGGTACAAGAGACCCAGTACTTC
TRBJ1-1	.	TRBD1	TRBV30	CAWSPDRGGRNTEAFF	TGTGCCTGGAGCCCGGACAGGGGGGGAAGGAACACTGAAGCTTTCTTT
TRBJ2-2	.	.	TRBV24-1	CATSVNRVGSGELFF	TGTGCCACCAGTGTGAACAGGGTCGGTTCCGGGGAGCTGTTTTTT
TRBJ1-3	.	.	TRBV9	CASSVGYRESGNTIYF	TGTGCCAGCAGCGTAGGATACAGGGAATCGGGAAACACCATATATTTT
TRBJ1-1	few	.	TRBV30	CAWSVNDISAFF	TGTGCCTGGAGTGTAAACGACATAAGTGCTTTCTTT
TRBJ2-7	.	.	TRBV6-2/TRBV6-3	CASSYSRSRGPSYEQYF	TGTGCCAGCAGTTACTCGCGATCGCGGGGGCCTTCCTACGAGCAGTACTTC
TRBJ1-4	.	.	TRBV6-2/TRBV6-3	CASSYWAANEKLFF	TGTGCCAGCAGTTACTGGGCAGCTAATGAAAAACTGTTTTTT
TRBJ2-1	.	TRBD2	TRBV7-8	CASSPGLDEQFF	TGTGCCAGCAGCCCTGGACTAGATGAGCAGTTCTTC
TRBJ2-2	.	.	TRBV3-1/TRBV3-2	CASSQAGRNGELFF	TGTGCCAGCAGCCAGGCGGGAAGGAACGGGGAGCTGTTTTTT
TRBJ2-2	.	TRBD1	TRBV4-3	CASSKTGGTGELFF	TGCGCCAGCAGCAAGACAGGGGGCACCGGGGAGCTGTTTTTT
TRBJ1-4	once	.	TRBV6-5	CASSWGRNEKLFF	TGTGCCAGCAGTTGGGGCCGAAATGAAAAACTGTTTTTT
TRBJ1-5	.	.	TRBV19	CASSPNRSSPPQHF	TGTGCCAGTAGTCCCAACAGGAGTTCCCCGCCCCAGCATTTT
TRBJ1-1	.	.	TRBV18	CASSLGGQNTEAFF	TGTGCCAGCTCACTGGGGGGGCAGAACACTGAAGCTTTCTTT
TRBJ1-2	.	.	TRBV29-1	CSGWEDGYTF	TGCAGCGGCTGGGAGGATGGCTACACCTTC